Below, 30 T cell receptor beta chains from the same sample are listed, as sequenced in a study of shared clonotypes between healthy human individuals. Assay: immunoSEQ multiplex PCR; the TCRdb copy retains only in-frame clones and omits some. This table has 550,000 to 650,000 clones, 95% to 96% appearing once. Naive-designated CD8 cells lacked CD45RO, were positively enriched for CCR7, and omitted terminally differentiated effector memory CD45RA+ cells. Source material: naive CD8+ T cells sorted from blood. The receptors shown here come from a woman in her twenties or thirties in good health.

V gene TRBV11-2 combines with J gene TRBJ2-5, with D possibly TRBD1 on 6 matching bases. Germline V gene sequence: CDR1 SGHAT, CDR2 FQNNGV. This CDR3 region has 15 residues. V was shortened by 1 base and J by 5 bases, with 14 bases between the two germline ends. The CDR3 DNA reads TGTGCCAGCAGCTTAGGGACAGCCAGGAGGGAGACCCAGTACTTC. It is translated as CASSLGTARRETQYF.

The chain links TRBV27 to TRBJ2-7; 8 bases agree with TRBD2. In germline, CDR1 is MNHEY, CDR2 SMNVEV (reference sequence). The CDR3 is 13 amino acids. V dropped 10 bases and J dropped 3; count of bases not matched to a gene: 8. CDR3 protein: CATKRGTSYEQYF. CDR3 DNA: TGTGCCACCAAAAGGGGGACTAGCTACGAGCAGTACTTC.

Here the CDR3 reads CASSIRLGSYNEQFF. The CDR3 bases are TGTGCCAGTAGTATTAGATTGGGGTCCTACAATGAGCAGTTCTTC. The chain links TRBV19 to TRBJ2-1; no firm D call. This CDR3 contains 15 residues. The germline V and J ends were trimmed by 3 bases and 1 base, with 10 bases remaining between them. The germline V gene has CDR1 LNHDA and CDR2 SQIVND (reference sequence).

This clone was detected only once. The chain is built from TRBV6-6 and TRBJ2-3, with 8 nucleotides matching TRBD1. This CDR3 spans 13 amino acids. The V gene's germline CDR1 is MNHNY and CDR2 SVGAGI (reference sequence). With 8 bases clipped from V and 4 bases from J, the junction kept 5 bases outside the gene matches. The CDR3 spells CASDGQGSDTQYF. CDR3 DNA sequence: TGTGCCAGCGATGGACAGGGATCAGATACGCAGTATTTT.

The gene calls are TRBV28 and TRBJ1-1; TRBD1 is a possible D gene (5 bases). The germline CDR1 and CDR2 sequences are MDHEN and SYDVKM. This CDR3 has 13 residues. V was pared by 3 bases and J by 1 base, with 6 bases between. As DNA, the CDR3 is TGTGCCAGCAGTTTTGGGGGGAACACTGAAGCTTTCTTT. It yields the protein CASSFGGNTEAFF. Drawing the rest from reference TRBV28 and TRBJ1-1, the complete variable domain is DVKVTQSSRYLVKRTGEKVFLECVQDMDHENMFWYRQDPGLGLRLIYFSYDVKMKEKGDIPEGYSVSREKKERFSLILESASTNQTSMYLCASSFGGNTEAFFGQGTRLTVV.

This clone was detected once. The chain recombines TRBV28 with TRBJ2-7; the match to TRBD1 covers 7 bases. CDR3 length equals 16 residues. With 5 bases clipped from V and 1 base from J, the junction kept 11 bases outside the gene matches. Germline CDR1 MDHEN, CDR2 SYDVKM. The CDR3 nucleotides read TGTGCCAGCAGTCCATTTGGGACAGAGAATTCCTACGAGCAGTACTTC. Translation gives CASSPFGTENSYEQYF.

V is TRBV27 and J is TRBJ2-7, with TRBD2 identical over 11 bases. Germline lookup yields CDR1 MNHEY and CDR2 SMNVEV (reference sequence). The CDR3 runs to 14 residues. Trimming cost V 6 bases and J 3 bases; bases outside gene matches: 4. CDR3 region: CASSTSGRYYEQYF. The CDR3 nucleotides read TGTGCCAGCAGCACTAGCGGGAGATACTACGAGCAGTACTTC.

This chain joins TRBV5-1 and TRBJ1-2; no clear D. The CDR3 totals 14 residues. Germline assignment: CDR1 SGHRS and CDR2 YFSETQ. Deletions cut 0 bases from V and 3 bases from J, with 9 bases between. CDR3 region: CASSLAGEDYGYTF. The CDR3 nucleotides are TGCGCCAGCAGCTTGGCTGGGGAGGACTATGGCTACACCTTC.

This chain connects TRBV19 to TRBJ1-4; possible D gene TRBD1, 5 bases. In germline, CDR1 is LNHDA, CDR2 SQIVND (reference sequence). This CDR3 comprises 17 residues. V gave up 1 base and J gave up 2 bases, with 14 bases separating them. The CDR3 is CASSIGQGLMTNEKLFF. The CDR3 region has the DNA TGTGCCAGTAGTATAGGGCAGGGATTAATGACTAATGAAAAACTGTTTTTT.

The gene calls are TRBV19 and TRBJ2-7; no firm D call. The germline gives CDR1 LNHDA, CDR2 SQIVND (reference sequence). The CDR3 has 15 residues. V lost 4 bases and J lost 4, with 17 bases in between. The CDR3 region has the DNA TGTGCCAGTAGTACACCGAGTGGTCTACATTACGAGCAGTACTTC. This sequence encodes CASSTPSGLHYEQYF. Supplemented by reference TRBV19 and TRBJ2-7, the full variable domain reads DGGITQSPKYLFRKEGQNVTLSCEQNLNHDAMYWYRQDPGQGLRLIYYSQIVNDFQKGDIAEGYSVSREKKESFPLTVTSAQKNPTAFYLCASSTPSGLHYEQYFGPGTRLTVT.

As to this clone: The same CDR3 also results from other DNA sequences found in this sample. J is TRBJ2-1 and V is TRBV4-2; 9 nucleotides match TRBD2. In germline, CDR1 is LGHNA, CDR2 YNFKEQ. This CDR3 has 16 amino acids. V trimming: 0 bases; J trimming: 4 bases; junction bases outside the gene matches: 4. For the CDR3, the DNA is TGTGCCAGCAGCCAAGATAGTAGCGGGAGTTACAATGAGCAGTTCTTC. Translated, it gives CASSQDSSGSYNEQFF.

The chain combines TRBV11-2 with TRBJ2-2; 8 positions agree with TRBD1. V gave up 5 bases and J gave up 4 bases; unmatched junction bases: 9. The CDR3 sequence is 16 residues long. From germline, CDR1 is SGHAT and CDR2 FQNNGV. CDR3 in DNA: TGTGCCAGCAGCCAGCCCACAGGGGGAGGCACCGGGGAGCTGTTTTTT. Translating gives CASSQPTGGGTGELFF. Together with reference TRBV11-2 and TRBJ2-2, the CDR3 gives the full variable domain: EAGVAQSPRYKIIEKRQSVAFWCNPISGHATLYWYQQILGQGPKLLIQFQNNGVVDDSQLPKDRFSAERLKGVDSTLKIQPAKLEDSAVYLCASSQPTGGGTGELFFGEGSRLTVL.

This chain joins TRBV4-1 and TRBJ1-5; perhaps TRBD1 as D (6 bases). CDR3 size: 15 residues. The V end was cut by 0 bases, the J end by 6 bases, with 12 bases between. CDR1 and CDR2 from the germline V gene are MGHRA and YSYEKL. DNA for the CDR3: TGCGCCAGCAGCCAAGATTCAGGGGCAGGTCAGCCCCAGCATTTT. Its translation is CASSQDSGAGQPQHF.

The chain uses TRBV28 and TRBJ2-7; D may correspond to TRBD1 or TRBD2 (5 bases each). Germline CDR1 reads MDHEN; CDR2 reads SYDVKM. V lost 7 bases and J 5 bases, leaving 27 bases between the germline ends. There are 17 residues in the CDR3. The CDR3 DNA reads TGTGCCAGCACCCTAGGGACGTCCTACTCCACCGCGGACGAGCAGTACTTC. This encodes CASTLGTSYSTADEQYF.

This chain links TRBV7-8 with TRBJ2-1, with D tentatively TRBD2 (6 bases). Between the trimmed V and J ends, which lost 4 bases and 5 bases, there was a span of 21 bases. The germline V gene has CDR1 SGHVS and CDR2 FQNEAQ. CDR3 length equals 17 residues. The CDR3 nucleotides read TGTGCCAGCAGCTCATCACCTATGGGCGGGGACGACAATGAGCAGTTCTTC. Translated, it gives CASSSSPMGGDDNEQFF.

The gene calls are TRBV13 and TRBJ2-3, with TRBD1 identical over 8 bases. The CDR3 contains 17 residues. Germline values: CDR1 PRHDT, CDR2 FYEKMQ (reference sequence). The junction had 10 bases not matched to a gene; V was cut back by 5 bases and J by 0 bases. CDR3 residues: CASSALQGASSTDTQYF. CDR3 DNA sequence: TGTGCCAGCAGCGCACTTCAGGGGGCCTCTAGCACAGATACGCAGTATTTT. Using reference TRBV13 and TRBJ2-3 for the parts outside the CDR3, the full variable domain is AAGVIQSPRHLIKEKRETATLKCYPIPRHDTVYWYQQGPGQDPQFLISFYEKMQSDKGSIPDRFSAQQFSDYHSELNMSSLELGDSALYFCASSALQGASSTDTQYFGPGTRLTVL.

This chain uses TRBV2 with TRBJ2-2, with TRBD2 matching 10 bases. The CDR3 is 17 residues long. Trimming took 6 bases from V and 4 from J; bases not matched to a gene: 11. Germline assignment: CDR1 SNHLY and CDR2 FYNNEI. The CDR3 region is CASRERSSGSTTGELFF. CDR3 coding DNA: TGTGCCAGCAGGGAACGCTCTAGCGGGAGCACCACCGGGGAGCTGTTTTTT. Together with reference TRBV2 and TRBJ2-2, the CDR3 gives the full variable domain: EPEVTQTPSHQVTQMGQEVILRCVPISNHLYFYWYRQILGQKVEFLVSFYNNEISEKSEIFDDQFSVERPDGSNFTLKIRSTKLEDSAMYFCASRERSSGSTTGELFFGEGSRLTVL.

The chain joins TRBV5-6 to TRBJ1-5; D is unclear. The germline V and J ends were trimmed by 1 base and 3 bases, with 8 bases remaining between them. The CDR3 has 14 amino acids. CDR1 and CDR2 (germline): SGHDT, YYEEEE. CDR3 loop: CASSLQQANQPQHF. CDR3 DNA: TGTGCCAGCAGCTTGCAACAAGCCAATCAGCCCCAGCATTTT.

The chain combines TRBV7-9 with TRBJ2-1, with TRBD2 as a possible D gene (7 bases). Germline V lookup: CDR1 SEHNR, CDR2 FQNEAQ (reference sequence). The V end lost 1 base, the J end lost 3 bases, and 13 bases lay between the germline ends. The CDR3 extends over 16 amino acids. CDR3 nucleotides: TGTGCCAGCAGCTTAGATGGCGGGGGCCACTACAATGAGCAGTTCTTC. Translating gives CASSLDGGGHYNEQFF. Supplemented by reference TRBV7-9 and TRBJ2-1, the full variable domain reads DTGVSQNPRHKITKRGQNVTFRCDPISEHNRLYWYRQTLGQGPEFLTYFQNEAQLEKSRLLSDRFSAERPKGSFSTLEIQRTEQGDSAMYLCASSLDGGGHYNEQFFGPGTRLTVL.

Concerning this clone itself: The identical CDR3 is also encoded by other nucleotide sequences in the sample. The chain recombines TRBV19 with TRBJ2-7; the match to TRBD2 covers 8 bases. The CDR3 loop spans 13 amino acids. Unmatched junction bases numbered 0, after V lost 3 bases and J lost 2 bases. Germline CDR1 is LNHDA and CDR2 is SQIVND (reference sequence). CDR3 amino acids: CASSMGLAYEQYF. The CDR3 DNA reads TGTGCCAGTAGTATGGGACTAGCCTACGAGCAGTACTTC. The full variable domain, rest sourced from reference TRBV19 and TRBJ2-7, is DGGITQSPKYLFRKEGQNVTLSCEQNLNHDAMYWYRQDPGQGLRLIYYSQIVNDFQKGDIAEGYSVSREKKESFPLTVTSAQKNPTAFYLCASSMGLAYEQYFGPGTRLTVT.

The chain joins TRBV10-2 to TRBJ2-7; 13 positions agree with TRBD2. The CDR3 loop spans 16 amino acids. Losses at the gene ends were 4 bases for V and 0 bases for J; bases not matched to a gene: 3. Per germline, CDR1 WSHSY and CDR2 SAAADI. The chain's CDR3 is CASSGGTSGVSYEQYF. The CDR3 DNA reads TGCGCCAGCAGTGGGGGGACTAGCGGGGTCTCCTACGAGCAGTACTTC.

This chain links TRBV28 with TRBJ2-7, with a possible D match to TRBD1 (5 bases). V was shortened by 5 bases and J by 5 bases, with 10 bases between the two germline ends. Germline loops: CDR1 MDHEN, CDR2 SYDVKM. This CDR3 comprises 12 residues. This chain's CDR3 is CASSGAPNEQYF. CDR3 DNA: TGTGCCAGCAGTGGGGCCCCTAACGAGCAGTACTTC.

The gene calls are TRBV5-6 and TRBJ2-2, with TRBD1 as a possible D gene (5 bases). CDR1 and CDR2 from the germline V gene are SGHDT and YYEEEE. The V end was cut by 3 bases, the J end by 6 bases, with 12 bases between. The CDR3 runs to 14 residues. The CDR3 bases are TGTGCCAGCAGCTCGCAGTTGGGGCCCGGGGAGCTGTTTTTT. Amino acid sequence: CASSSQLGPGELFF.

The chain is built from TRBV9 and TRBJ2-3; D may be TRBD2 (6 bases). V lost 0 bases, J lost 6 bases, and 11 bases lay in between. The germline V gene has CDR1 SGDLS and CDR2 YYNGEE. This CDR3 has 14 amino acids. The CDR3 reads CASSVGSGRDTQYF. The CDR3, as DNA: TGTGCCAGCAGCGTAGGATCGGGGAGGGATACGCAGTATTTT.

The chain carries TRBV27 and TRBJ1-1; D remains ambiguous. In germline, CDR1 is MNHEY, CDR2 SMNVEV (reference sequence). CDR3 length: 13 amino acids. V lost 5 bases to trimming and J lost 6 bases, with 13 bases between them. The CDR3 DNA is TGTGCCAGCAGTCCCCCGGCGGGAGCTGAAGCTTTCTTT. This codes for CASSPPAGAEAFF.

For the CDR3, the DNA is TGTGCCAGCAGTGAAGCGGTGGCAGGGAGAAGAGCTAACTATGGCTACACCTTC. Its protein product is CASSEAVAGRRANYGYTF. The chain employs TRBV2 and TRBJ1-2, with D perhaps matching TRBD1 (5 bases). The CDR3 length is 18 residues. Per the germline V gene, CDR1 is SNHLY and CDR2 is FYNNEI. V gave up 0 bases and J gave up 0 bases, with 17 bases separating them.

The chain combines TRBV2 with TRBJ2-7; 7 nucleotides line up with TRBD2. This CDR3 is built from 16 residues. Germline values: CDR1 SNHLY, CDR2 FYNNEI. V was clipped by 3 bases and J by 2 bases; unmatched bases: 10. The CDR3 bases are TGTGCCAGCAGTGACGTTCCCAGCGGGACCACCTACGAGCAGTACTTC. Translation gives CASSDVPSGTTYEQYF.

A note on this clone: The identical CDR3 is also encoded by other nucleotide sequences in the sample. The V call is TRBV7-8, the J call TRBJ1-2, with TRBD1 as a possible D gene (5 bases). Trimming removed 1 base at V and 0 bases at J, with 6 bases between. From germline, CDR1 is SGHVS and CDR2 FQNEAQ. The CDR3 is made up of 14 amino acids. This chain's CDR3 is CASSLGGTNYGYTF. CDR3 nucleotides: TGTGCCAGCAGCTTAGGGGGGACTAACTATGGCTACACCTTC.

The rearrangement uses TRBV6-5 and TRBJ2-3; no clear D. This CDR3 contains 16 residues. The germline V gene encodes CDR1 MNHEY and CDR2 SVGAGI. Trimming stripped 4 bases from V and 0 bases from J, with 14 bases between. The CDR3 protein is CASSSYNELSTDTQYF. CDR3 bases: TGTGCCAGCAGTTCCTATAACGAACTGAGCACAGATACGCAGTATTTT.

This chain joins TRBV28 and TRBJ1-1, with no clear D. The germline V gene has CDR1 MDHEN and CDR2 SYDVKM. CDR3 length: 12 residues. V lost 4 bases and J 13 bases, leaving 16 bases between the germline ends. This chain's CDR3 is CASSSAYNTFFF. The CDR3 nucleotides read TGTGCCAGCAGTTCCGCTTATAATACATTTTTCTTT.